The present entry profiles one T cell receptor beta chain with its context. Antigen specificity is unknown. Produced via immunoSEQ multiplex PCR; TCRdb's table is partial and in-frame only. The sample lists approximately 5,100 clones, approximately 34% occurring once. The sample comes from a study of T cells in localized non-small cell lung cancer. Germline V lookup: CDR1 MNHGY, CDR2 SAAAGT. The CDR3 length is 15 residues. Trimming took off 2 bases at V and 5 bases at J, with 12 bases between the two ends. Findings and limits, study-wide: Longer overall survival accompanied higher blood T cell density. Adjacent lung had a median roughly 60 of the 100 largest tumor clones. Maximal T cell clonality occurred in uninvolved adjacent lung, with tumor ranking below it.

The sample in question was lung tumor tissue, obtained before any cancer treatment. The sequence came from a male donor aged 60 or over with stage I squamous cell lung carcinoma. The V and J genes are TRBV6-8 and TRBJ2-2; D assignment may be TRBD1 or TRBD2 (6 bases each). The CDR3 loop reads CASSYPGGGTGELFF. The CDR3 bases are TGTGCCAGCAGTTACCCTGGAGGGGGGACCGGGGAGCTGTTTTTT.